This T cell receptor beta chain was found in a study of blood T cell repertoires in COVID-19 (dated by TCRdb to the early 2020s). Study-level background: The collaborator samples originated in the United States, Italy and Spain and spanned the acute and convalescent phases of COVID-19. The repertoires were released in a freely available public database meant as a resource for research on the immune response to SARS-CoV-2. Samples came from the ongoing ImmuneRACE study (first 160 participants) plus 1,254 subjects from 6 global collaborators. Sample metadata almost always included a de-identified subject ID, COVID-19 status, age in years and sex. Where available, HLA class I and class II types were taken from metadata supplied by the sample provider and were not determined by assay-based typing. The dataset comprised deeply sampled blood TCRbeta repertoires from subjects exposed to, actively infected with, or recovered from COVID-19. The prospective study material was composed of cDNA or gDNA derived from T cells, B-cell-depleted T cells, or PBMCs. General findings and caveats noted by the study authors: Clinical and demographic metadata were provided uncurated, with the amount varying by source and participant.

As to this clone: Its antigen is unknown. No much larger clone is present one base from it, and per-base qualities are unavailable.

Participants in the prospective study were aged roughly 18 to 89 years, lived in over 20 United States geographic areas, and enrolled through a virtual design. In the prospective study, participants were assigned to cohorts based on the clinical history participants reported in a screening survey and a study questionnaire. Recovered participants in ImmuneRACE Cohort 3 were defined by two consecutive negative NP/OP PCR tests, clearance by a healthcare professional, or resolution of symptoms. Each participant in the prospective study had whole blood, serum and a nasopharyngeal or oropharyngeal swab collected by mobile phlebotomists. Over a roughly 2-month period, participants in the prospective study had the option of providing additional blood draws and questionnaires. Blood samples from the prospective study were shipped frozen or at room temperature prior to DNA extraction. TCRbeta CDR3 regions were amplified from genomic DNA by means of the immunoSEQ Assay, a bias-controlled multiplex PCR. The original methods were these. Within the assay, amplification of reference gene primers was used to estimate how many nucleated cells each sample contained. Sequence reads were collapsed and filtered to measure the absolute abundance of every unique TCRbeta CDR3 rearrangement. For each sample, productive Simpson clonality was calculated as the square root of Simpson's diversity index over productive rearrangements. TCRdb re-hosts the immuneACCESS table, in-frame sequences only. Its copies lack some clones; in the studies checked, an unresolved V gene accounts for under half of them, and the cause for the rest is not known. V, J and clone size derive from that table, while D and trimming were established from the DNA sequence. This sample comprises about 270,000 clones, about nine tenths of them detected only once. The ten largest clones add up to about 2% of the sample.

CDR1 and CDR2 are read off the germline V gene (reference sequence) as GTSNPN and SVGIG. Deletion took 3 bases off V and 7 bases off J, with a span of 13 bases between the germline ends. The CDR3 starts with the cysteine, ends with the phenylalanine, and has 13 residues. The only DNA kept is the CDR3, 39 bases in frame from the first base. The sequencing sample was made of PBMCs or T cells enriched from blood (not recorded which). The chain couples TRBV30 to TRBJ1-5; too little of a D gene remains to name it. The source of this sequence is a woman aged 55-75 years who had recovered from COVID-19. CDR3 reads: CAWSREAIQPQHF. The nucleotide sequence reads as follows: TGTGCCTGGAGCCGGGAAGCGATCCAGCCCCAGCATTTT.